The 6 T cell receptor beta chains given below trace back to one sample, sequenced in a study of graft-versus-host responses after intestinal transplantation. Sequencing was performed with immunoSEQ multiplex PCR; in TCRdb, only in-frame clones are kept and a portion is missing. This sample has more than 15,000 clones, with over 70% found just once. The starting material, graft tissue, was processed to release intraepithelial and lamina propria lymphocytes. The sample was ileum tissue, taken about 430 days after intestinal transplant. These receptors were taken from a human patient who received an intestinal transplant, so some T cells may come from the graft donor.

V gene TRBV2 combines with J gene TRBJ1-2; 10 bases are a match to TRBD1. Looked up from germline, CDR1 is SNHLY and CDR2 is FYNNEI. With V trimmed by 8 bases and J by 4 bases, 10 bases remained unmatched. CDR3 length equals 15 residues. In DNA, the CDR3 is TGTGCCAGCTTCGAGGGGACAGGGGTAGGCTATGGCTACACCTTC. As protein: CASFEGTGVGYGYTF. Using reference TRBV2 and TRBJ1-2 for the parts outside the CDR3, the full variable domain is EPEVTQTPSHQVTQMGQEVILRCVPISNHLYFYWYRQILGQKVEFLVSFYNNEISEKSEIFDDQFSVERPDGSNFTLKIRSTKLEDSAMYFCASFEGTGVGYGYTFGSGTRLTVV.

J is TRBJ2-7 and V is TRBV5-1, with D hard to call. Trimming pared 4 bases from V and 0 bases from J, leaving 14 bases between. The CDR3 totals 15 residues. Germline values: CDR1 SGHRS, CDR2 YFSETQ. The CDR3 DNA follows: TGCGCCAGCAGCGGGCCCTCGGAGACCTCCTACGAGCAGTACTTC. Translating gives CASSGPSETSYEQYF.

This clone was seen a single time. This sequence joins TRBV5-5 and TRBJ1-5; D ambiguous. The CDR3 is made up of 15 amino acids. V lost 4 bases and J lost 6, with 17 bases in between. The germline V gene encodes CDR1 SGHKS and CDR2 YYEKEE (reference sequence). The CDR3 protein is CASSTGPGEGQPQHF. CDR3 nucleotides: TGTGCCAGCAGCACGGGCCCCGGGGAAGGTCAGCCCCAGCATTTT.

The chain couples TRBV7-3 to TRBJ1-6; possible D gene TRBD1, 5 bases. The CDR3 is made up of 15 amino acids. Germline lookup yields CDR1 SGHTA and CDR2 FQGTGA. Trimming took 2 bases from V and 5 from J, leaving 10 bases between them. CDR3 coding DNA: TGTGCCAGCAGCTTATCGGGACCCCATAATTCACCCCTCCACTTT. Its translation is CASSLSGPHNSPLHF.

The chain couples TRBV14 to TRBJ2-1; TRBD1 matches at 7 bases. Germline CDR1 reads SGHDN; CDR2 reads FVKESK. Trimming took 4 bases from V and 10 from J; bases not matched to a gene: 16. This CDR3 contains 16 residues. CDR3 DNA sequence: TGTGCCAGCAGCCCACTCGAGGGGGCGTCTCCTCGAGAGCAGTTCTTC. It is translated as CASSPLEGASPREQFF.

This chain connects TRBV7-8 to TRBJ2-7; no clear D. Deletions cut 5 bases from V and 3 bases from J, with 5 bases between. This CDR3 contains 11 residues. The V gene's germline CDR1 is SGHVS and CDR2 FQNEAQ. The CDR3 spells CASSAHYEQYF. The CDR3, as DNA: TGTGCCAGCAGCGCTCACTACGAGCAGTACTTC.